This T cell receptor beta chain was captured by sequencing in a study of cytomegalovirus exposure and HLA in healthy donors. Study-wide context: Later, an analysis reported that the 130 or so validation repertoires had used the same platform as the roughly 660 first-cohort repertoires. Study outcomes and limitations: Associated with cytomegalovirus, according to the listing, were 150 to 200 TCR beta chains.

The approximately 120-subject validation cohort, separate from the roughly 700-subject first cohort, included the donors. This table comes from immunoSEQ multiplex PCR, and its TCRdb copy is limited to in-frame clones, with some not included. The table lists under 300,000 clones, around 91% of them singletons. With respect to this clone: The antigen is not known.

Sequences were obtained from PBMCs. The clonotype comes from a woman aged 18-29 years in good health and CMV-seronegative.

The CDR3 is CASSLTGGLLNEQFF. The CDR3 DNA reads TGTGCCAGCAGCCTAACAGGGGGGCTTTTGAATGAGCAGTTCTTC. This chain connects TRBV7-6 to TRBJ2-1; 8 bases fit TRBD1. The CDR3 extends over 15 amino acids. Germline lookup yields CDR1 SGHVS and CDR2 FNYEAQ. J gave up 7 bases and V 5 bases, and 10 bases lay outside the gene matches.